The source of this T cell receptor beta chain is a study of regulatory T cells in long-lasting Graves disease (TCRdb year 2021). Broadly, across the study: Antithyroid drugs had been taken for less than 3 months by newly diagnosed Graves' disease patients. Peripheral blood TCR sequencing and RNA sequencing compared persistent Graves' disease patients with newly diagnosed Graves' disease patients. The study was conducted in China and was registered as a clinical trial. TCR sequencing covered around 13 persistent and roughly 20 newly diagnosed Graves' disease patients, around 33 samples in total. General findings and caveats noted by the study authors: Only the TCR beta chain was sequenced and analyzed. Peripheral blood alone was examined, since thyroid tissue, which constituted the primary lesion, could not be accessed. Patients with persistent disease shared more public clonotypes (approximately 2,500) than newly diagnosed patients did (about 1,000). Persistent Graves' disease patients showed lower TCR Shannon entropy and fewer highly expanded clones than newly diagnosed patients, suggesting clonal expansion. Persistent disease showed preferential use of TRBV28, TRBJ1-2 and TRBJ2-5, whereas newly diagnosed disease favored TRBV20-1 and TRBJ2-1. The small sample size was acknowledged by the authors as a limitation that may reduce accuracy.

The sample holds many counts of this clonotype. It lacks a known antigen. Per-base qualities were not stored, and no clone one base away is much larger. The junction shows trimming of 4 bases on V and 0 bases on J, plus 14 bases between the germline ends. Including cysteine and phenylalanine, the CDR3 has 17 amino acids. The entry retains the CDR3 DNA only, 51 bases that are in frame from base 1. The germline V gene encodes CDR1 SGHKS and CDR2 YYEKEE (reference sequence). This sample's time point label indicates: newly diagnosed GD, antithyroid drugs for less than 3 months. For both TCR sequencing and RNA sequencing, RNA was extracted from PBMCs in TRIzol. The diagnosis of Graves' disease followed American Thyroid Association guidelines. The patients came from an endocrinology department in Xi'an, China. Each patient gave about 8.1 milliliters of peripheral blood, collected in an EDTA anticoagulant tube. Ficoll Paque Plus density gradient separation was used to isolate PBMCs, and no further T cell sorting was performed. An Agilent 2100 Bioanalyzer and agarose gel were used to check RNA quality, while a NanoDrop 2000 measured RNA concentration.

The library was produced with multiplex PCR. The sequencer listed for this sample is Illumina HiSeq 4000. iRepertoire HTBI primers and Arm-PCR amplification of CDR3 regions were used to construct TCR beta libraries. Gel purification was performed on PCR products prior to sequencing. Under the source paper's analysis protocol: Gene usage analysis of CDR3 amino acid clonotypes used the 55 to 65 TRBV and about 15 TRBJ segments found across samples. COPE and FqMerger were used to merge the filtered high-quality paired reads into contigs. BLAST was used to align contigs to IMGT TRBV, TRBD and TRBJ reference genes, and CDR3 was defined according to IMGT. Clonotypes above 0.1% frequency were classified as highly expanded clones. Shannon entropy was used to measure repertoire diversity, and the Gini coefficient was used to measure V-J evenness. A clonotype found in more than one individual was treated as public. TCRdb trimmed public reads at Q25 via fastp, called clones via MiXCR and kept in-frame beta chains. Each entry merges the rows of one CDR3 protein and shows their most common DNA and genes. TCRdb's processing, not the authors', yielded these V and J calls. Within this sample are about 350,000 distinct CDR3 sequences, with 15% to 20% of them counted one time only. In total, the top ten clones hold about 19% of the sample.

These same data were also listed under a study on T cells in Graves' hyperthyroidism and ophthalmopathy. The second investigation adds: Stable Graves' hyperthyroidism was defined as the absence of progression to ophthalmopathy over 18 months of follow-up. Hyperthyroidism patients were newly diagnosed, had a disease duration of under 2 months, and were aged 18 to 65 years. Any patient with an uncontrolled infection, another autoimmune disease, pregnancy or lactation was excluded. Diagnoses relied on clinical symptoms, serum thyroxine and TRAb, thyroid ultrasound and orbital computed tomography. For the first round of RT-PCR on the TCR CDR3, the HTBI primer set was used together with the Qiagen OneStep RT-PCR kit. Most expanded thyroid clonotypes (frequency above 0.001) were also detected in blood, suggesting blood repertoires may reflect thyroid immune responses. A model built on a 13 V-J signature distinguished ophthalmopathy from stable hyperthyroidism, reaching roughly 88% sensitivity and approximately 83% specificity in cross-validation and 80%/75% in testing. In validation, progression to ophthalmopathy was predicted by the model with 70% to 71% sensitivity and roughly 76% specificity, a median of around 6.5 months before onset. To identify TCR V-J signatures that set the groups apart, the researchers used a discovery cohort of approximately 98 patients, made up of some 41 with Graves' ophthalmopathy and about 59 with stable Graves' hyperthyroidism. Whether ophthalmopathy could be predicted prospectively was tested in an independent validation cohort made up of roughly 19 hyperthyroidism patients plus 17 patients who later progressed to ophthalmopathy. The 90 to 100 discovery patients were randomly split 7:3 into training and test sets. The study also compared thyroid tissue and blood T-cell repertoires from over 5 Graves' hyperthyroidism patients. Following sampling, methimazole starting at 30 mg daily was given to hyperthyroidism patients, and high-dose intravenous methylprednisolone was given to ophthalmopathy patients. The libraries were constructed in a second round of multiplex PCR and then size-selected and purified. Libraries were sequenced paired-end with 100 bp reads on an Illumina HiSeq2000. SOAPnuke was used to process the raw data, with reads discarded if the reads contained adapters or uncalled bases, had a mean Phred below 15, or lacked an exact constant-primer or identifier match. High-quality paired reads were merged using COPE v1.2.5, and each unique nucleotide sequence was defined as a clonotype. Clonotypes were aligned to IMGT TRBV, TRBD and TRBJ reference segments using MiTCR v1.1. Only V-J combinations with frequency above 0.0001, covering 99% to 99.2% of repertoires, were analysed. A TCS score was defined as the ratio of F50 (clonal expansion) to E x V (chaos), with BLOSUM62-based TCRdist applied between CDR3 peptides within each V-J. Welch's t-statistics and random forest reduced approximately 520 V-J features to roughly 13, which were used in a naive Bayes classifier (R e1071). Sample size was not statistically predetermined, and investigators were not blinded to group allocation. According to the paper, TCR Vbeta CDR3 sequencing was carried out on about 140 peripheral blood samples, which came from approximately 43 ophthalmopathy, fewer than 80 hyperthyroidism and approximately 17 progressor patients.

The clonotype was recovered from a young woman with Graves disease. Donor details come from another sample of the same person, matched by shared clones. Rearrangement joined TRBV5-5 to TRBJ1-6, with the D gene not clear enough to name. This specimen consisted of peripheral blood mononuclear cells (PBMCs), obtained at new diagnosis, from a patient treated with antithyroid drugs. The DNA sequence follows: TGTGCCAGCAGCGGAAGTCGGGCAAGCTCCTATAATTCACCCCTCCACTTT. This codes for CASSGSRASSYNSPLHF.